Below are 30 T cell receptor beta chains sequenced from a single sample in a study of cytomegalovirus exposure and HLA in healthy donors. Sequencing used immunoSEQ multiplex PCR; TCRdb keeps in-frame clones, though not all of them. The profile covers 67,000 or so clones, with around 96% appearing a single time and 1.4% taken by the ten largest. Input material: PBMCs. These receptors all come from a young man in good health and CMV-seropositive.

The V gene is TRBV30, the J gene TRBJ1-4; D uncertain. The CDR3 runs to 13 residues. Trimming shortened V by 0 bases and J by 4 bases, and 6 bases separated the two germline ends. Germline CDR1 is GTSNPN and CDR2 is SVGIG (reference sequence). The CDR3 loop reads CAWSVVVNEKLFF. CDR3 DNA sequence: TGTGCCTGGAGTGTTGTAGTTAATGAAAAACTGTTTTTT.

J is TRBJ2-2 and V is TRBV4-1, with D possibly TRBD1 on 6 matching bases. V was pared by 2 bases and J by 1 base, with 20 bases between. Germline CDR1 and CDR2: MGHRA and YSYEKL. CDR3 length: 19 amino acids. The CDR3 DNA reads TGCGCCAGCAGCCAACGTACATACGGGCAGGGGCGGAACACCGGGGAGCTGTTTTTT. Its protein is CASSQRTYGQGRNTGELFF.

The chain uses TRBV27 and TRBJ2-7, with a weak D call TRBD1 (5 bases). Trimming pared 4 bases from V and 2 bases from J, leaving 9 bases between. Germline V gene sequence: CDR1 MNHEY, CDR2 SMNVEV (reference sequence). CDR3 length: 13 residues. This CDR3 reads CASSYRGPYEQYF. CDR3 in DNA: TGTGCCAGCAGTTATAGGGGCCCCTACGAGCAGTACTTC.

The V call is TRBV6-6, the J call TRBJ2-1, with 10 bases lining up with TRBD1. This CDR3 region has 12 residues. Germline V gives CDR1 MNHNY, CDR2 SVGAGI (reference sequence). V was clipped by 8 bases and J by 7 bases; unmatched bases: 2. The CDR3 sequence: CASWTGGNEQFF. For the CDR3, the DNA is TGTGCCAGCTGGACAGGGGGGAATGAGCAGTTCTTC.

This chain connects TRBV5-1 to TRBJ2-3, with 8 bases that match TRBD1. V lost 3 bases, J lost 3 bases, and 6 bases stayed unmatched. CDR3 length equals 15 residues. Looked up from germline, CDR1 is SGHRS and CDR2 is YFSETQ. The CDR3 loop reads CASSSQTGETDTQYF. CDR3 DNA: TGCGCCAGCAGCTCTCAGACAGGGGAAACAGATACGCAGTATTTT.

This rearrangement joins TRBV28 to TRBJ2-7, with TRBD1 identical over 10 bases. From germline, CDR1 is MDHEN and CDR2 SYDVKM. This CDR3 comprises 12 residues. V lost 6 bases and J lost 4; bases outside the gene matches: 0. DNA for the CDR3: TGTGCCAGCAGGGACAGGGGGTACGAGCAGTACTTC. As protein: CASRDRGYEQYF.

J is TRBJ2-3 and V is TRBV6-1; tentative D call: TRBD2 (5 bases). The germline CDR1 and CDR2 sequences are MNHNS and SASEGT. The V gene lost 4 bases and the J gene lost 6 bases, with 8 bases spanning the gap. The CDR3 covers 12 residues. CDR3 in DNA: TGTGCCAGCAGTGGGCTAGCCGATACGCAGTATTTT. Its translation: CASSGLADTQYF.

The chain uses TRBV9 and TRBJ1-1; 9 nucleotides agree with TRBD1. This CDR3 is built from 16 residues. Trimming removed 0 bases from V and 4 bases from J; junction bases left unmatched: 7. The germline V gene has CDR1 SGDLS and CDR2 YYNGEE. The CDR3 nucleotides read TGTGCCAGCAGCGTAGGTCATCGGGACAGGGCCACTGAAGCTTTCTTT. It is translated as CASSVGHRDRATEAFF.

The V gene is TRBV7-6, the J gene TRBJ2-7; weak D call: TRBD1 (6 bases). The germline V and J ends were trimmed by 5 bases and 5 bases, with 16 bases remaining between them. There are 14 residues in the CDR3. CDR1 and CDR2 from the germline V gene are SGHVS and FNYEAQ. The CDR3 coding sequence is TGTGCCAGCAGCCCTGTCAGGACAGTTGACGAGCAGTACTTC. This sequence encodes CASSPVRTVDEQYF.

The genes are TRBV28 and TRBJ1-1; the D gene is possibly TRBD1 (5 bases). Deletions cut 6 bases from V and 5 bases from J, with 13 bases between. Germline assignment: CDR1 MDHEN and CDR2 SYDVKM. CDR3 length equals 13 residues. The CDR3 nucleotides read TGTGCCAGCAGCCCCGACAGATGGACTGAAGCTTTCTTT. It codes for CASSPDRWTEAFF. Complete variable domain (other parts from reference TRBV28 and TRBJ1-1): DVKVTQSSRYLVKRTGEKVFLECVQDMDHENMFWYRQDPGLGLRLIYFSYDVKMKEKGDIPEGYSVSREKKERFSLILESASTNQTSMYLCASSPDRWTEAFFGQGTRLTVV.

V gene TRBV6-5 combines with J gene TRBJ2-7; maybe TRBD1 (6 bases). The CDR3 loop spans 14 amino acids. The germline gives CDR1 MNHEY, CDR2 SVGAGI. Trimming pared 2 bases from V and 0 bases from J, leaving 8 bases between. The CDR3 sequence: CASSYTGHSYEQYF. The DNA of the CDR3 is TGTGCCAGCAGTTACACGGGACACTCCTACGAGCAGTACTTC.

This chain uses TRBV27 with TRBJ2-7; 8 bases map to TRBD1. The ends lost 6 bases at V and 3 bases at J; junction bases unmatched: 4. The CDR3 consists of 13 residues. Per the germline V gene, CDR1 is MNHEY and CDR2 is SMNVEV (reference sequence). The CDR3 DNA follows: TGTGCCAGCAGCTCAGGGGGCCACTACGAGCAGTACTTC. Residues: CASSSGGHYEQYF.

The chain has TRBV25-1 and TRBJ1-2; possible D gene TRBD1, 6 bases. CDR1 is MGHDK, CDR2 SYGVNS, per germline. Trimming took 10 bases from V and 4 from J, leaving 16 bases between them. The CDR3 is made up of 13 amino acids. The CDR3 here is CATSTGTTYGYTF. The DNA for the CDR3 is TGTGCCACCTCGACGGGGACAACCTATGGCTACACCTTC.

For the CDR3, the DNA is TGTGCCAGCAGCCCCGAGGGGGACAGGAAAAAACTGTTTTTT. Protein sequence: CASSPEGDRKKLFF. The chain carries TRBV4-2 and TRBJ1-4, with 8 bases matching TRBD1. There are 14 residues in the CDR3. Trimming cost V 4 bases and J 9 bases; bases outside gene matches: 7. Germline V lookup: CDR1 LGHNA, CDR2 YNFKEQ.

The chain joins TRBV5-1 to TRBJ2-1; 7 bases are shared with TRBD1. Trimming removed 4 bases from V and 2 bases from J; junction bases left unmatched: 3. The germline gives CDR1 SGHRS, CDR2 YFSETQ. The length of the CDR3 is 14 residues. The CDR3: CASSRQGPYNEQFF. The DNA for the CDR3 is TGCGCCAGCAGCCGACAGGGACCCTACAATGAGCAGTTCTTC.

This clone has just one count. The chain recombines TRBV7-9 with TRBJ2-7; 9 bases are shared with TRBD1. This CDR3 has 14 residues. V trimming: 4 bases; J trimming: 5 bases; junction bases outside the gene matches: 6. Germline CDR1 and CDR2: SEHNR and FQNEAQ (reference sequence). CDR3 amino acids: CASSWGQGVDEQYF. The DNA for the CDR3 is TGTGCCAGCAGCTGGGGACAGGGAGTCGACGAGCAGTACTTC.

The chain links TRBV7-3 to TRBJ2-2, with TRBD1 matching 8 bases. The CDR3 has 18 residues. Germline values: CDR1 SGHTA, CDR2 FQGTGA. Trimming at V came to 0 bases and at J to 5 bases, leaving 11 bases not matched to a gene. DNA for the CDR3: TGTGCCAGCAGCTTAACGGGGACGGGCAGGGGGCTAACCGGGGAGCTGTTTTTT. Amino acids: CASSLTGTGRGLTGELFF.

The chain uses TRBV12-2 and TRBJ1-1; the D call TRBD1 from the table was never checked on the DNA. TRBV12-2 is tagged as a pseudogene. CDR3 size: 15 residues. The CDR3 region is CASRLNTGQGSEAFF. The DNA for the CDR3 is TGTGCAAGTCGCCTCAATACGGGACAGGGGTCTGAAGCTTTCTTT.

The V gene is TRBV6-4, the J gene TRBJ2-1; D is undetermined. V gave up 6 bases and J gave up 5 bases, with 14 bases separating them. CDR1 is MRHNA and CDR2 is SNTAGT in the germline V gene. The length of the CDR3 is 14 residues. This CDR3 reads CASSQETADNEQFF. For the CDR3, the DNA is TGTGCCAGCAGCCAGGAAACAGCCGACAATGAGCAGTTCTTC.

This rearrangement joins TRBV28 to TRBJ2-7; 8 bases are shared with TRBD2. V dropped 2 bases and J dropped 5; count of bases not matched to a gene: 8. The germline gives CDR1 MDHEN, CDR2 SYDVKM. The CDR3 covers 15 residues. DNA for the CDR3: TGTGCCAGCAGTTTAGGGGCAGCGGGAGTGCACGAGCAGTACTTC. It yields the protein CASSLGAAGVHEQYF.

The chain joins TRBV6-1 to TRBJ1-2; 7 bases line up with TRBD1. The trim removed 0 bases at V and 0 bases at J, leaving 13 bases unmatched. The CDR3 is 19 residues long. The V gene's germline CDR1 is MNHNS and CDR2 SASEGT. DNA of the CDR3: TGTGCCAGCAGTGAAGCCCTTATTGGTCCCGGGACAGCTAACTATGGCTACACCTTC. This encodes CASSEALIGPGTANYGYTF.

The J gene is TRBJ2-2, the V gene TRBV7-6; TRBD2 matches 10 bases. The germline gives CDR1 SGHVS, CDR2 FNYEAQ. The CDR3 consists of 19 residues. V gave up 5 bases and J gave up 7 bases; unmatched junction bases: 19. The CDR3 DNA sequence: TGTGCCAGCAGCCCCCAGCGGAGCGGGGGGGCCGGATCCGGCGGGGAGCTGTTTTTT. As protein: CASSPQRSGGAGSGGELFF.

V gene TRBV2 combines with J gene TRBJ2-3; a possible D gene is TRBD2 (5 bases). Trimming cost V 7 bases and J 0 bases, with 14 bases left between them. Germline V gives CDR1 SNHLY, CDR2 FYNNEI. The length of the CDR3 is 15 residues. The CDR3, as DNA: TGTGCCAGCACCGCACTAGGTTCTAGCACAGATACGCAGTATTTT. Its protein is CASTALGSSTDTQYF.

The V gene is TRBV19, the J gene TRBJ2-3; D uncertain. Germline values: CDR1 LNHDA, CDR2 SQIVND (reference sequence). The V gene lost 5 bases and the J gene lost 4 bases, with 10 bases spanning the gap. The CDR3 runs 13 residues. The CDR3 sequence: CASSLGASDTQYF. Written as DNA, the CDR3 is TGTGCCAGTAGTCTCGGAGCCTCAGATACGCAGTATTTT. Drawing the rest from reference TRBV19 and TRBJ2-3, the complete variable domain is DGGITQSPKYLFRKEGQNVTLSCEQNLNHDAMYWYRQDPGQGLRLIYYSQIVNDFQKGDIAEGYSVSREKKESFPLTVTSAQKNPTAFYLCASSLGASDTQYFGPGTRLTVL.

The chain is built from TRBV11-2 and TRBJ2-3; 11 nucleotides agree with TRBD2. V was pared by 4 bases and J by 5 bases, with 5 bases of the junction left unmatched. The CDR3 spans 15 residues. The V gene's germline CDR1 is SGHAT and CDR2 FQNNGV. CDR3 sequence reads: CASSSIAGGQDTQYF. The CDR3 DNA is TGTGCCAGCAGCTCTATAGCGGGAGGGCAAGATACGCAGTATTTT.

This chain joins TRBV2 and TRBJ2-2; 7 bases fit TRBD1. Looked up from germline, CDR1 is SNHLY and CDR2 is FYNNEI. V lost 6 bases and J lost 6; bases outside the gene matches: 7. The CDR3 covers 14 residues. The CDR3 coding sequence is TGTGCCAGCAGCCGGGACAGCGTTCCCGGGGAGCTGTTTTTT. Its translation: CASSRDSVPGELFF.

The J gene is TRBJ2-2, the V gene TRBV7-6; 8 nucleotides match TRBD1. V lost 5 bases to trimming and J lost 5 bases; unmatched junction nucleotides: 10. The length of the CDR3 is 16 residues. Germline loops: CDR1 SGHVS, CDR2 FNYEAQ. The CDR3 DNA is TGTGCCAGCAGCCCAAGCCGGGACAGGTTAACCGGGGAGCTGTTTTTT. Amino acid sequence: CASSPSRDRLTGELFF.

This rearrangement joins TRBV7-2 to TRBJ2-2; the D is unclear. V was cut by 3 bases and J by 4 bases, with 3 bases left in between. The CDR3 contains 12 residues. Germline V gives CDR1 SGHTA, CDR2 FQGNSA. In nucleotides, the CDR3 is TGTGCCAGCAGCTTCATCACCGGGGAGCTGTTTTTT. Translated: CASSFITGELFF. Complete variable domain (other parts from reference TRBV7-2 and TRBJ2-2): GAGVSQSPSNKVTEKGKDVELRCDPISGHTALYWYRQSLGQGLEFLIYFQGNSAPDKSGLPSDRFSAERTGGSVSTLTIQRTQQEDSAVYLCASSFITGELFFGEGSRLTVL.

This clone appeared a single time. This chain links TRBV11-2 with TRBJ2-7, with 9 bases that match TRBD1. CDR3 length: 17 residues. CDR1 is SGHAT and CDR2 is FQNNGV in the germline V gene. V was pared by 2 bases and J by 2 bases, with 10 bases of the junction left unmatched. The CDR3 coding sequence is TGTGCCAGCAGCTTACGCCCCGCGGGACAGGGAACCTACGAGCAGTACTTC. Its translation: CASSLRPAGQGTYEQYF.

The chain is built from TRBV10-2 and TRBJ1-5, with D possibly being TRBD1 (6 bases). This CDR3 spans 14 amino acids. V lost 6 bases to trimming and J lost 0 bases, with 9 bases between them. Germline V gives CDR1 WSHSY, CDR2 SAAADI. The CDR3 region is CASSGQSSNQPQHF. DNA of the CDR3: TGCGCCAGCAGCGGACAGAGTAGCAATCAGCCCCAGCATTTT.